This note documents a single T cell receptor (beta chain) sequence. Its antigen specificity is not known. No qualities accompany the bases; no much larger clone lies one base away. The sample belongs to a study of Ad26.COV2.S vaccination and SARS-CoV-2 variants (dated by TCRdb to 2020 to 2022). The study in broad terms: Donors in the vaccine arm were drawn from COV1001, a phase I-IIa trial of Ad26.COV2.S in healthy adults that was multicentre, randomized, double-blind and placebo-controlled. Trial participants were randomized into five groups of five, in which low-dose or high-dose Ad26.COV2.S was given once or twice, or placebo was given on both occasions. Investigators did not know the trial group allocation while performing experiments and assessing outcomes. Ad26.COV2.S was administered intramuscularly at 5 x 10^10 or 1 x 10^11 viral particles, either as a single shot or as two shots given 56 days apart. The TCR-sequenced set comprised approximately 32 samples: approximately 19 Ad26.COV2.S vaccine recipients, 5 placebo recipients and 8 SARS-CoV-2 convalescent individuals. TCRbeta repertoire sequencing served as the tool for gauging how specific and how broad the SARS-CoV-2-reactive T cell receptors were following Ad26.COV2.S vaccination. The study at large found these results: Vaccine and placebo recipients had similar non-spike TCR breadth, a finding consistent with the vaccine containing only spike. Spike-specific TCR breadth was higher in Ad26.COV2.S recipients than in placebo recipients (P = 0.0014). The study was not powered to compare responses between vaccine doses or regimens. The authors noted that total T cell responses may have been underestimated by the TCR breadth and depth analyses. After vaccination, spike-specific CD8+ and CD4+ T cell responses were reported to show substantial breadth.

CDR1 and CDR2 (KGHSH, LQKENI) derive from the germline V gene. The CDR3 contains 15 residues, cysteine and phenylalanine counted. The entry retains the CDR3 DNA only, 45 bases that are in frame from base 1. V is trimmed back by 3 bases and J by 8 bases, and the junction contains 11 bases that no gene match accounts for. The immunoSEQ Assay was the method used to sequence TCRbeta CDR3 regions. After extraction, genomic DNA underwent amplification by bias-controlled multiplex PCR, followed by high-throughput sequencing. Processing in the source paper ran as follows. To quantify the absolute abundance of every unique TCRbeta CDR3 region, sequences were collapsed and filtered. Usable DNA was measured by amplifying reference genes present in all nucleated cells, and TCRbeta template counts were normalized to that usable DNA to estimate T cell fraction. Repertoire TCRs were annotated as SARS-CoV-2-specific when V gene, CDR3 amino acid sequence and J gene were exactly matched to a known reactive TCR set. The reference SARS-CoV-2 TCR set was obtained from MIRA and was filtered for enrichment in COVID-19-positive ImmuneCODE repertoires, whereby public or cross-reactive TCRs were removed. Using the MIRA antigens, annotated TCRs were further analysed by specific ORF or by position within an ORF. Breadth was defined as the number of annotated unique rearrangements divided by the total number of unique productive rearrangements, and depth was defined as the summed frequency of the annotated unique rearrangements. Group comparisons of TCR breadth used two-sided Wilcoxon rank-sum tests. Imported from immuneACCESS, the table was reduced by TCRdb to in-frame sequences with V and J called. These copies leave out some clones; in studies compared against another copy, an unresolved V gene accounts for under half, and the cause of the remainder is not known. The V and J calls and the clone size are those of that table, but D and trimming were determined from the DNA. For this sample there are about 350,000 clones; roughly 81% appear just once. The ten top clones hold roughly 3.5% of the sample.

The intended sense of this specimen's treatment or condition label: roughly 19 received Ad26.COV2.S at low or high dose, single or two shots; about 5 received placebo; per-sample allocation not given. Repertoires of vaccine and placebo recipients were sequenced from samples collected on day 63 after the first injection. Between 29 July and 7 August 2020, Cohort 1b enrolled some 25 adults aged 18-55 years at one site in Boston, USA. As a vaccine, Ad26.COV2.S was a replication-incompetent adenovirus type 26 vector that expressed a prefusion-stabilized SARS-CoV-2 spike protein derived from the original Wuhan strain.

Sequencing used peripheral blood, obtained in a trial of Ad26.COV2.S vaccine versus placebo. The sequence is built from TRBV18 and TRBJ1-2, and TRBD1 matches 8 of the central bases. The receptor was derived from a person aged 18-60 years who received the Ad26.COV2.S COVID-19 vaccine or a placebo. For the CDR3, the sequence is CASSPPTGDGSGYTF. The DNA sequence is as follows: TGTGCCAGCTCACCCCCGACAGGGGATGGGAGCGGCTACACCTTC. Outside the CDR3, residues come from the reference TRBV18 and TRBJ1-2 proteins, so the full variable domain is: NAGVMQNPRHLVRRRGQEARLRCSPMKGHSHVYWYRQLPEEGLKFMVYLQKENIIDESGMPKERFSAEFPKEGPSILRIQQVVRGDSAAYFCASSPPTGDGSGYTFGSGTRLTVV.